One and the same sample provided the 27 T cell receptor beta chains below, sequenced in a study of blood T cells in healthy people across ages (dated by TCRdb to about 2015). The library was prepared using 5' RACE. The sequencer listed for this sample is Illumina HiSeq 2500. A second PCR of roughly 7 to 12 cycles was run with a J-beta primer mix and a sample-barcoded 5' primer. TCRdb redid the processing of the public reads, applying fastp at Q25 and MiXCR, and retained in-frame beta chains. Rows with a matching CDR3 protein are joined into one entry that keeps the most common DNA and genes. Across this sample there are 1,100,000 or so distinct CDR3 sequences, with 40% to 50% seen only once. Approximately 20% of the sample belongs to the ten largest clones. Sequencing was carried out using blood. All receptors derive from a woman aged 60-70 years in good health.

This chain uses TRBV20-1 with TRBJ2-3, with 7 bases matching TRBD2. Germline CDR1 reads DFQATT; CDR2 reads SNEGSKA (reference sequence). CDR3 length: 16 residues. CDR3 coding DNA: TGCACCGCTACGGAGTCGGGAGGAGTAAGCACAGATACGCAGTATTTT. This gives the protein CTATESGGVSTDTQYF.

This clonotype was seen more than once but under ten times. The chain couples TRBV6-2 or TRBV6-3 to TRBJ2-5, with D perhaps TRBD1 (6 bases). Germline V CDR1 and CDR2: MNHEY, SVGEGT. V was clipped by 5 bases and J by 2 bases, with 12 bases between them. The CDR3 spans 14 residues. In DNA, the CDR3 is TGTGCCAGCAGTACGACAGGACCTCAAGAGACCCAGTACTTC. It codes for CASSTTGPQETQYF.

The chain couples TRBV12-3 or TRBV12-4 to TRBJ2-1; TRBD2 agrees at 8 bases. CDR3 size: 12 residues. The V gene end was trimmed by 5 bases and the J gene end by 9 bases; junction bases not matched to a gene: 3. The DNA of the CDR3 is TGTGCCAGCAGTGCCGGGAGGGGTGAGCAGTTCTTC. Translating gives CASSAGRGEQFF.

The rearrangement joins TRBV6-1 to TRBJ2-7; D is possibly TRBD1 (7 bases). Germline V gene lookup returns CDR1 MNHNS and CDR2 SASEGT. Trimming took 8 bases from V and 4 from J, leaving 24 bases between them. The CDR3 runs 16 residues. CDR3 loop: CASLYPGQGGLYEQYF. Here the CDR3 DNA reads TGTGCCAGCTTATATCCCGGGCAGGGGGGTCTATACGAGCAGTACTTC.

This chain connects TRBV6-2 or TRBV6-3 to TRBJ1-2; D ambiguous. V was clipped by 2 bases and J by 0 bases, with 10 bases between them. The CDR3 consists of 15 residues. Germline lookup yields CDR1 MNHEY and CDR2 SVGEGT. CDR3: CASSYGQPANYGYTF. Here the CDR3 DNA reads TGTGCCAGCAGTTACGGGCAGCCGGCTAACTATGGCTACACCTTC.

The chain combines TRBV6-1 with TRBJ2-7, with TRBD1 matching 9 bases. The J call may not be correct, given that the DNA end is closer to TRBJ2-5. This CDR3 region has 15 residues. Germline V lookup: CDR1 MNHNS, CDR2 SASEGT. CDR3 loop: CASNAGDRDGETQYF. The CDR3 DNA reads TGTGCCAGCAACGCTGGGGACAGGGATGGGGAGACCCAGTACTTC.

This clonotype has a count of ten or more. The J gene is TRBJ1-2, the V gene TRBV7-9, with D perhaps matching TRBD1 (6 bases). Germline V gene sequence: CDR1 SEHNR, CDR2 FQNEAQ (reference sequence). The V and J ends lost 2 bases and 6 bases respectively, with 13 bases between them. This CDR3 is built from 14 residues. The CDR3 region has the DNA TGTGCCAGCAGCTTACTTGGGGGCCCAGATGGCTACACCTTC. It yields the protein CASSLLGGPDGYTF.

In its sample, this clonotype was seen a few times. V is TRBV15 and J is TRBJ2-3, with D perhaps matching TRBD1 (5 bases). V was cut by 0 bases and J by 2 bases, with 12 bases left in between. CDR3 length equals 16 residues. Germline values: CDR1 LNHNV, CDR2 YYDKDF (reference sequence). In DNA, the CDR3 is TGTGCCACCAGCAGAGAAAAAGCAGGGTCCACAGATACGCAGTATTTT. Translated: CATSREKAGSTDTQYF.

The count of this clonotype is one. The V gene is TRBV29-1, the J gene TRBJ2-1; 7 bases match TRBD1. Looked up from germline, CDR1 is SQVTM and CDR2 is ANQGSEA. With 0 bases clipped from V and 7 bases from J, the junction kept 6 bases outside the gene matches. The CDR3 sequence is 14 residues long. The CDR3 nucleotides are TGCAGCGTTGAAGACAGGGGGTCTTCAAATGAGCAGTTCTTC. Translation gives CSVEDRGSSNEQFF.

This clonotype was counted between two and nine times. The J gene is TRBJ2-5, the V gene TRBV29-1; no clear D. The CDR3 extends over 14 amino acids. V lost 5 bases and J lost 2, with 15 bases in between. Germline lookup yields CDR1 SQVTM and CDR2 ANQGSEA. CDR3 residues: CSVRHWLQQETQYF. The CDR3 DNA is TGCAGCGTTCGACATTGGTTGCAGCAAGAGACCCAGTACTTC.

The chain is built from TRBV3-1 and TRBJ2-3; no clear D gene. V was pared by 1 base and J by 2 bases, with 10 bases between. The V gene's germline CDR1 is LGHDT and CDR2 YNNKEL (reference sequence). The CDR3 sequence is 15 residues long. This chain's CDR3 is CASSQAWRTTDTQYF. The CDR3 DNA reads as TGTGCCAGCAGCCAAGCCTGGCGGACCACAGATACGCAGTATTTT.

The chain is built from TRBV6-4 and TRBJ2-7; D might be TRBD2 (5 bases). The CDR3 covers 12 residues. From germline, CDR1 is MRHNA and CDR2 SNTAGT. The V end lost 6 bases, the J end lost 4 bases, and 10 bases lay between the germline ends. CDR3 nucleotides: TGTGCCAGCAGAGACGGGAAATACGAGCAGTACTTC. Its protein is CASRDGKYEQYF.

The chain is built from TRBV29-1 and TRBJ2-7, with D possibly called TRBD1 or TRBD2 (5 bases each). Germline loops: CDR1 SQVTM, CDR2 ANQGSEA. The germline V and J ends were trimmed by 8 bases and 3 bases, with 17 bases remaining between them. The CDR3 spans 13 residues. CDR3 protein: CSISPGPVYEQYF. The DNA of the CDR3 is TGCAGCATTAGCCCGGGGCCCGTCTACGAGCAGTACTTC.

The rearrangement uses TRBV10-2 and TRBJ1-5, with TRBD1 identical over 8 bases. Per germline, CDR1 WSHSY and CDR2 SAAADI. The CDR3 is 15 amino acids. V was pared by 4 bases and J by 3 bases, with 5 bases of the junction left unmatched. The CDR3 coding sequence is TGCGCCAGCAGTGGTTCAGGGGGCGTCAATCAGCCCCAGCATTTT. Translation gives CASSGSGGVNQPQHF.

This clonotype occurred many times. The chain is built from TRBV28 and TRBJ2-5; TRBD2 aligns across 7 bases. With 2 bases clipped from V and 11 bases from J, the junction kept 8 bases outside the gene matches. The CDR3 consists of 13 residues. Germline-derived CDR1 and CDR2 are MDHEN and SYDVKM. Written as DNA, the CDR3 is TGTGCCAGCAGTTTAACCGGGACTACTGAGCAGTACTTC. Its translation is CASSLTGTTEQYF.

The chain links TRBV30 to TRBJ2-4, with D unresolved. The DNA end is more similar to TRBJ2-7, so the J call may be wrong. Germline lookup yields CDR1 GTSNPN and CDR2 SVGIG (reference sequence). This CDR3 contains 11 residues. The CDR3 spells CAWGRNYEQYF. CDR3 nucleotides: TGTGCCTGGGGGCGCAACTACGAGCAGTACTTC.

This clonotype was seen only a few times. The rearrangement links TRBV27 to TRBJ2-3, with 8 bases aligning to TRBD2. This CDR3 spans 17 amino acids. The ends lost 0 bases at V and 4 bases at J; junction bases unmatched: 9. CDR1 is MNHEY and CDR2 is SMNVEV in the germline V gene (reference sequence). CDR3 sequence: CASSLSAGDLPPDTQYF. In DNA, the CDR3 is TGTGCCAGCAGTTTATCAGCGGGAGACCTCCCCCCAGATACGCAGTATTTT.

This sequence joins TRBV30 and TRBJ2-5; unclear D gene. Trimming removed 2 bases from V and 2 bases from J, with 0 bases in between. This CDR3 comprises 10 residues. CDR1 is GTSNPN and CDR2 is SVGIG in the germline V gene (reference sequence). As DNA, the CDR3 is TGTGCCTGGAGTCAAGAGACCCAGTACTTC. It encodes CAWSQETQYF.

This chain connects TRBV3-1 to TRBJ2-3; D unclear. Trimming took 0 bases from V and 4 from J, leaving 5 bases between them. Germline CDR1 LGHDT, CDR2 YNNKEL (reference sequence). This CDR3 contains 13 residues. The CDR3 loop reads CASSQEESDTQYF. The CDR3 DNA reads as TGTGCCAGCAGCCAAGAAGAGTCAGATACGCAGTATTTT.

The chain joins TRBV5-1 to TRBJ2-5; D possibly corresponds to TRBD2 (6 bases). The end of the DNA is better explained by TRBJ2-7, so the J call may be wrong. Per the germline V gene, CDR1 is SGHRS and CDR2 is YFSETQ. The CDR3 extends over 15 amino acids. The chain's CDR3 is CASSLDGGPTYEQYF. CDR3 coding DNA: TGCGCCAGCAGCTTGGACGGAGGGCCAACCTACGAGCAGTACTTC.

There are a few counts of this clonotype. The CDR3 region is CSARALAGLNEQYF. The CDR3 DNA follows: TGCAGTGCTAGAGCCCTAGCGGGACTCAACGAGCAGTACTTC. The chain employs TRBV20-1 and TRBJ2-5, with 9 bases lining up with TRBD2. The DNA end is a closer match to TRBJ2-7, so the J assignment may be wrong. This CDR3 has 14 residues. Germline lookup yields CDR1 DFQATT and CDR2 SNEGSKA (reference sequence).

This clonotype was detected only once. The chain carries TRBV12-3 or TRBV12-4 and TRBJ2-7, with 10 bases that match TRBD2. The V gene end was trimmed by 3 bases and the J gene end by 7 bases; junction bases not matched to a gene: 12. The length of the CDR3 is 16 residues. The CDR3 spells CASSFRTSGFDSEQYF. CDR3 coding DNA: TGTGCCAGCAGTTTTCGGACTAGCGGATTTGATAGTGAGCAGTACTTC.

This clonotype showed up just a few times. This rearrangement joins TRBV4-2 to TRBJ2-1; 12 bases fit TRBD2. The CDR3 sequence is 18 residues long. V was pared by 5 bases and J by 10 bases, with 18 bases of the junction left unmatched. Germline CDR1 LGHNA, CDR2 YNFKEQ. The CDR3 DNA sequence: TGTGCCAGCAGCGGGCAGGGGTACTCTAGCGGGAGGGCCAGAGAGCAGTTCTTC. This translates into CASSGQGYSSGRAREQFF.

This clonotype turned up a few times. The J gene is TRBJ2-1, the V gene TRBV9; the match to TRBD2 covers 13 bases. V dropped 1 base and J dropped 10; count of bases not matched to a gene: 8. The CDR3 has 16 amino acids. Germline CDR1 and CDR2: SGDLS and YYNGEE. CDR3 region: CASSVSSTSGRGEQFF. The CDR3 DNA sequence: TGTGCCAGCAGCGTATCATCTACTAGCGGGAGGGGGGAGCAGTTCTTC.

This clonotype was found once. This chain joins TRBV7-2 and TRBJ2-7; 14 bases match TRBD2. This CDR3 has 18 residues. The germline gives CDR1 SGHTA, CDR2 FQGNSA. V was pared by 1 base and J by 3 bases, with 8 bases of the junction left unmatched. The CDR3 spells CASSLGLAGGPKGYEQYF. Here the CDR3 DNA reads TGTGCCAGCAGCTTAGGACTAGCGGGAGGGCCGAAAGGCTACGAGCAGTACTTC.

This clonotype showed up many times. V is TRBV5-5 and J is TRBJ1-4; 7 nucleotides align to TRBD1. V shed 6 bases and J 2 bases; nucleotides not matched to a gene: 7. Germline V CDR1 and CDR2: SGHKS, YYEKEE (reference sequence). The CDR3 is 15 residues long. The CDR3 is CASTSAGQTNEKLFF. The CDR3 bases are TGTGCCAGCACCTCCGCGGGACAGACTAATGAAAAACTGTTTTTT.

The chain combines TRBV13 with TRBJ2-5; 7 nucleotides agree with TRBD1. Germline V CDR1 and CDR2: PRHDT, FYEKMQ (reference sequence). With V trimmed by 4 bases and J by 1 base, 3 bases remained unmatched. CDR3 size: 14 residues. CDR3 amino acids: CASSWGQTQETQYF. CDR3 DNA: TGTGCCAGCAGCTGGGGACAGACCCAAGAGACCCAGTACTTC.